These 6 T cell receptor beta chains came from one sample sequenced in a study of graft-versus-host responses after intestinal transplantation. Profiling relied on immunoSEQ multiplex PCR, and the TCRdb table lists in-frame clones only, not all of them. The sample holds roughly 60,000 clones, about 93% seen once. The input for sequencing was PBMCs, taken approximately 120 days after intestinal transplantation. Every receptor here comes from a human patient who received an intestinal transplant, so some T cells may come from the graft donor.

The chain carries TRBV28 and TRBJ1-2; unclear D gene. V gave up 10 bases and J gave up 0 bases, with 9 bases separating them. CDR1 and CDR2 (germline): MDHEN, SYDVKM. The length of the CDR3 is 12 residues. The CDR3 spells CATLYTNYGYTF. The DNA for the CDR3 is TGTGCCACCTTATATACTAACTATGGCTACACCTTC.

V is TRBV7-9 and J is TRBJ2-3; 8 bases line up with TRBD1. The CDR3 contains 13 residues. Germline V lookup: CDR1 SEHNR, CDR2 FQNEAQ (reference sequence). The V and J ends lost 11 bases and 2 bases, in that order; junction bases with no gene match: 6. The CDR3 is CASRGRYTDTQYF. The DNA of the CDR3 is TGTGCCTCCAGGGGGCGATACACAGATACGCAGTATTTT.

The chain carries TRBV6-5 and TRBJ2-2; either TRBD1 or TRBD2 may fit D (5 bases each). The V and J ends lost 2 bases and 6 bases respectively, with 7 bases between them. CDR1 and CDR2 (germline): MNHEY, SVGAGI. There are 13 residues in the CDR3. The CDR3 region has the DNA TGTGCCAGCAGTTACGGGGACCCCGGGGAGCTGTTTTTT. Amino acids: CASSYGDPGELFF.

This chain uses TRBV6-1 with TRBJ1-5, with 7 bases lining up with TRBD1. The CDR3 loop spans 14 amino acids. CDR1 and CDR2 from the germline V gene are MNHNS and SASEGT. V dropped 6 bases and J dropped 5; count of bases not matched to a gene: 7. The CDR3 protein is CASRKDREDQPQHF. DNA of the CDR3: TGTGCCAGCAGAAAAGACAGGGAAGATCAGCCCCAGCATTTT.

In DNA, the CDR3 is TGTGCCAGCAGTGAGGTGGGTTACAATGAGCAGTTCTTC. Translated, it gives CASSEVGYNEQFF. The genes are TRBV6-1 and TRBJ2-1; D not certain. In germline, CDR1 is MNHNS, CDR2 SASEGT. The V and J ends lost 3 bases and 4 bases respectively, with 7 bases between them. The CDR3 is 13 residues long.

The CDR3 spells CASSLEGTGANVLTF. CDR3 nucleotide sequence: TGTGCCAGCAGCTTAGAGGGGACTGGGGCCAACGTCCTGACTTTC. The chain links TRBV13 to TRBJ2-6, with D tentatively TRBD1 (5 bases). There are 15 residues in the CDR3. V was trimmed by 1 base and J by 2 bases, leaving 6 bases between them. In germline, CDR1 is PRHDT, CDR2 FYEKMQ (reference sequence).